Shown below are 20 T cell receptor beta chains from a single sample sequenced in a study of chemoradiotherapy in HPV16-positive cancers. Sequencing was performed with immunoSEQ multiplex PCR; in TCRdb, only in-frame clones are kept and a portion is missing. The sample records around 16,000 clones, under 85% being singletons. The sample was acquired from a patient who underwent chemoradiotherapy. These receptors were collected from a human donor with HPV-associated anogenital cancer.

This sequence joins TRBV6-5 and TRBJ1-2; weak D call: TRBD1 (5 bases). The V and J ends lost 5 bases and 4 bases respectively, with 14 bases between them. The CDR3 is 14 amino acids. CDR1 MNHEY and CDR2 SVGAGI come from the germline V gene. The CDR3 DNA follows: TGTGCCAGCAGTAGAGGGGTAATCCCCTATGGCTACACCTTC. Its translation is CASSRGVIPYGYTF.

The chain is built from TRBV7-3 and TRBJ2-1, with TRBD1 identical over 8 bases. This CDR3 contains 15 residues. Germline V gene lookup returns CDR1 SGHTA and CDR2 FQGTGA. J gave up 5 bases and V 4 bases, and 7 bases lay outside the gene matches. The CDR3 here is CASSSDRGLDNEQFF. CDR3 DNA: TGTGCCAGCAGCTCCGACAGGGGACTCGACAATGAGCAGTTCTTC.

V usage is TRBV5-1 and J usage is TRBJ1-6, with D tentatively TRBD1 (5 bases). Trimming took 2 bases from V and 10 from J, leaving 16 bases between them. This CDR3 spans 15 amino acids. Per germline, CDR1 SGHRS and CDR2 YFSETQ. CDR3 nucleotides: TGCGCCAGCAGCTTAGGCAGGGCTGAAGGCTCACCCCTCCACTTT. Translated: CASSLGRAEGSPLHF.

This clone turned up a few times. This chain joins TRBV6-4 and TRBJ1-2; TRBD1 matches at 8 bases. With V trimmed by 2 bases and J by 2 bases, 4 bases remained unmatched. The length of the CDR3 is 15 residues. The V gene's germline CDR1 is MRHNA and CDR2 SNTAGT. The CDR3 nucleotides read TGTGCCAGCAGTGACCACAACAGGGGGAACTATGGCTACACCTTC. Protein: CASSDHNRGNYGYTF.

The chain recombines TRBV21-1 with TRBJ2-7; TRBD2 reflects the table's D call only, with no check against the DNA. TRBV21-1 counts as a pseudogene. There are 15 residues in the CDR3. CDR3 DNA: TGTGCCAGCAGCACAACTAGCGGGGGCCCTTACGAGCAGTACTTC. It translates to CASSTTSGGPYEQYF.

The chain employs TRBV6-1 and TRBJ2-7, with D tentatively TRBD1 (6 bases). This CDR3 has 14 amino acids. The V and J ends lost 8 bases and 3 bases respectively, with 17 bases between them. CDR1 is MNHNS, CDR2 SASEGT, per germline. DNA of the CDR3: TGTGCCAGCGGACCGACAGGCCGCTACTACGAGCAGTACTTC. This gives the protein CASGPTGRYYEQYF.

V gene TRBV27 combines with J gene TRBJ1-4, with TRBD1 as a possible D gene (5 bases). This CDR3 region has 17 residues. The V gene's germline CDR1 is MNHEY and CDR2 SMNVEV (reference sequence). V was clipped by 3 bases and J by 0 bases, with 14 bases between them. The CDR3 bases are TGTGCCAGCAGTTTTTATCGGGGCCTCCCAACTAATGAAAAACTGTTTTTT. It is translated as CASSFYRGLPTNEKLFF. The full variable domain, completed using reference TRBV27 and TRBJ1-4, is EAQVTQNPRYLITVTGKKLTVTCSQNMNHEYMSWYRQDPGLGLRQIYYSMNVEVTDKGDVPEGYKVSRKEKRNFPLILESPSPNQTSLYFCASSFYRGLPTNEKLFFGSGTQLSVL.

This clone was observed a single time. This chain connects TRBV7-9 to TRBJ1-2; unclear D gene. Germline values: CDR1 SEHNR, CDR2 FQNEAQ (reference sequence). The CDR3 runs to 14 residues. V lost 5 bases and J lost 2, with 12 bases in between. The chain's CDR3 is CASSATPANYGYTF. DNA for the CDR3: TGTGCCAGCAGCGCCACGCCGGCAAACTATGGCTACACCTTC.

This clone was observed a few times. The chain carries TRBV4-3 and TRBJ1-6; TRBD1 agrees at 7 bases. The CDR3 loop spans 16 amino acids. V shed 0 bases, J shed 10 bases, and the junction held 9 bases outside the gene matches. Germline CDR1 and CDR2: LGHNA and YSLEER. CDR3 bases: TGCGCCAGCAGCCAAGATAGTACAGGGGAGTCATCACCCCTCCACTTT. Translated, it gives CASSQDSTGESSPLHF.

The chain carries TRBV6-5 and TRBJ1-4; D may be TRBD1 (6 bases). The CDR3 consists of 14 residues. Germline loops: CDR1 MNHEY, CDR2 SVGAGI. Trimming removed 6 bases from V and 4 bases from J, with 12 bases in between. In DNA form, the CDR3 reads TGTGCCAGCAGGTTCTTAGGGGGTAATGAAAAACTGTTTTTT. This sequence encodes CASRFLGGNEKLFF.

This chain connects TRBV27 to TRBJ1-2; D remains ambiguous. The length of the CDR3 is 13 residues. V was clipped by 5 bases and J by 7 bases, with 14 bases between them. The V gene's germline CDR1 is MNHEY and CDR2 SMNVEV (reference sequence). CDR3 sequence (DNA): TGTGCCAGCAGTCCAGGCTTGAAACTTGGCTACACCTTC. Translation: CASSPGLKLGYTF.

The genes are TRBV5-4 and TRBJ1-2; D unresolved. The V end lost 4 bases, the J end lost 8 bases, and 15 bases lay between the germline ends. CDR1 is SGHNT, CDR2 YYREEE, per germline (reference sequence). The CDR3 consists of 13 residues. CDR3 in DNA: TGTGCCAGCAGCCGATATAGTAGGGAAGGCTACACCTTC. The encoded protein is CASSRYSREGYTF. Full variable domain (outside the CDR3, taken from reference TRBV5-4 and TRBJ1-2): ETGVTQSPTHLIKTRGQQVTLRCSSQSGHNTVSWYQQALGQGPQFIFQYYREEENGRGNFPPRFSGLQFPNYSSELNVNALELDDSALYLCASSRYSREGYTFGSGTRLTVV.

The chain combines TRBV6-1 with TRBJ1-5; the match to TRBD1 covers 7 bases. V shed 1 base, J shed 7 bases, and the junction held 7 bases outside the gene matches. The CDR3 runs to 15 residues. Per germline, CDR1 MNHNS and CDR2 SASEGT. DNA for the CDR3: TGTGCCAGCAGTGAAGGACAGGGTTTCAGCCAGCCCCAGCATTTT. It translates to CASSEGQGFSQPQHF.

The genes are TRBV19 and TRBJ1-1; D is uncertain. V was shortened by 6 bases and J by 1 base, with 9 bases between the two germline ends. CDR3 size: 13 residues. Per the germline V gene, CDR1 is LNHDA and CDR2 is SQIVND (reference sequence). CDR3 DNA: TGTGCCAGTAGGTTCCAGGAGAACACTGAAGCTTTCTTT. Amino acid sequence: CASRFQENTEAFF.

In nucleotides, the CDR3 is TGCAGTGCTAGTAAGCTGGGGACCCAGTACTTC. This translates into CSASKLGTQYF. The chain couples TRBV20-1 to TRBJ2-5; D not resolved. The V and J ends lost 3 bases and 7 bases respectively, with 9 bases between them. Germline values: CDR1 DFQATT, CDR2 SNEGSKA (reference sequence). The CDR3 consists of 11 residues.

The chain employs TRBV19 and TRBJ1-6; unclear D gene. The length of the CDR3 is 14 residues. CDR1 and CDR2 (germline): LNHDA, SQIVND (reference sequence). Trimming stripped 6 bases from V and 7 bases from J, with 13 bases between. The CDR3 loop reads CASRHTSGNSPLHF. CDR3 bases: TGTGCCAGTAGGCATACTTCGGGGAATTCACCCCTCCACTTT. Based on the CDR3 plus reference TRBV19 and TRBJ1-6, the full variable domain is DGGITQSPKYLFRKEGQNVTLSCEQNLNHDAMYWYRQDPGQGLRLIYYSQIVNDFQKGDIAEGYSVSREKKESFPLTVTSAQKNPTAFYLCASRHTSGNSPLHFGNGTRLTVT.

This chain joins TRBV12-5 and TRBJ2-1; the D is unclear. The CDR3 covers 14 residues. Germline lookup yields CDR1 LGHNT and CDR2 FRNRAP. The V and J ends lost 4 bases and 7 bases respectively, with 14 bases between them. The CDR3 is CASGSPAGTNEQFF. Written as DNA, the CDR3 is TGTGCTAGTGGTTCCCCAGCAGGTACGAATGAGCAGTTCTTC.

This sequence joins TRBV5-5 and TRBJ1-1; D is ambiguous. This CDR3 has 13 amino acids. CDR1 SGHKS and CDR2 YYEKEE come from the germline V gene (reference sequence). V was pared by 4 bases and J by 1 base, with 8 bases between. The CDR3 bases are TGTGCCAGCAGCCTGGAAGGGAACACTGAAGCTTTCTTT. Protein sequence: CASSLEGNTEAFF.

The rearrangement links TRBV29-1 to TRBJ1-1, with unresolved D. This CDR3 contains 12 residues. V was cut by 0 bases and J by 11 bases, with 13 bases left in between. The germline V gene has CDR1 SQVTM and CDR2 ANQGSEA. As DNA, the CDR3 is TGCAGCGTTGAAGATCTTGGTCGCGAGGCTTTCTTT. It yields the protein CSVEDLGREAFF.

This clone was picked up a small number of times. This sequence joins TRBV7-2 and TRBJ2-5; 8 nucleotides match TRBD2. Germline assignment: CDR1 SGHTA and CDR2 FQGNSA. The V gene end was trimmed by 7 bases and the J gene end by 5 bases; junction bases not matched to a gene: 6. The CDR3 sequence is 13 residues long. In nucleotides, the CDR3 is TGTGCCAGCACCCGAGCGGGGGTCGAGACCCAGTACTTC. Translation: CASTRAGVETQYF.